This T cell receptor (beta chain) was recorded in a study of blood T cells in healthy people across ages. Study results and caveats: The lack of PBMC sorting stopped any conclusive naive versus antigen-experienced comparison. Possibly, changes in expanded clonotypes were confounded because donor CMV status was unknown. Age advanced and TCR beta diversity per million T cells fell, roughly linearly.

This clonotype was detected many times. The antigen is unknown. The CDR3 runs to 13 residues. In germline, CDR1 is DFQATT, CDR2 SNEGSKA (reference sequence). The junction had 10 bases not matched to a gene; V was cut back by 6 bases and J by 5 bases. With a J-beta primer mix and a sample-barcoded 5' primer, a second PCR ran roughly 6 to 11 cycles. TCRdb reprocessed the 5' RACE reads via MiXCR and lists one record per CDR3 protein. The sample consists of under 2 million distinct CDR3 sequences, about 35% of them appearing once. The specimen was blood. V and J are TRBV20-1 and TRBJ2-7, with TRBD1 matching 7 bases. The receptor comes from a woman younger than 45 in good health. CDR3 nucleotides: TGCAGTGCAACCGGGACAGCTAGTGACGAGCAGTACTTC. Translation: CSATGTASDEQYF.